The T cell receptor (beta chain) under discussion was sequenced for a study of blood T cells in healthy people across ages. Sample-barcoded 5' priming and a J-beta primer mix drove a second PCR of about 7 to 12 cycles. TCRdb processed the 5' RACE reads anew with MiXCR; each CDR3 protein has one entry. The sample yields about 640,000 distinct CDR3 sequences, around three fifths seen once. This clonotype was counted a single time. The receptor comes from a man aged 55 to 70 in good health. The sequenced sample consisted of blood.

The DNA for the CDR3 is TGCGCCAGCAGCCAAGGCGTACAGGGTGGTGAAGCTTTCTTT. Its protein product is CASSQGVQGGEAFF. This chain joins TRBV5-1 and TRBJ1-1; tentative D call: TRBD1 (6 bases). Trimming removed 4 bases at V and 7 bases at J, with 17 bases between. The CDR3 sequence is 14 residues long. Germline V CDR1 and CDR2: SGHRS, YFSETQ.